One sample yielded the 29 T cell receptor beta chains listed below, sequenced in a study of radiotherapy plus CTLA-4 blockade in lung cancer. Some clones are missing from TCRdb's copy, which holds only in-frame ones; the method was immunoSEQ multiplex PCR. The sample includes some 66,000 clones, around 83% seen only once; the top ten take less than 5%. This sample comprised peripheral blood, obtained from a patient treated with radiotherapy plus ipilimumab. The receptors here all came from a human donor with non-small cell lung cancer who had a partial response to radiotherapy plus ipilimumab.

This chain uses TRBV27 with TRBJ1-5; unclear D gene. The germline V and J ends were trimmed by 5 bases and 4 bases, with 24 bases remaining between them. This CDR3 has 18 amino acids. Looked up from germline, CDR1 is MNHEY and CDR2 is SMNVEV (reference sequence). In DNA, the CDR3 is TGTGCCAGCAGTCCCAACCCCCCGCAGTCTCGACTTAATCAGCCCCAGCATTTT. It codes for CASSPNPPQSRLNQPQHF.

V gene TRBV19 combines with J gene TRBJ2-1; 14 bases are shared with TRBD2. This CDR3 comprises 18 residues. Looked up from germline, CDR1 is LNHDA and CDR2 is SQIVND (reference sequence). The J segment lost 6 bases and the V segment lost 5 bases, leaving 12 bases of the junction unmatched. In nucleotides, the CDR3 is TGTGCCAGTAGTTCATTTTGGACTAGCGGGAGGAGTATCAATGAGCAGTTCTTC. This encodes CASSSFWTSGRSINEQFF. Based on the CDR3 plus reference TRBV19 and TRBJ2-1, the full variable domain is DGGITQSPKYLFRKEGQNVTLSCEQNLNHDAMYWYRQDPGQGLRLIYYSQIVNDFQKGDIAEGYSVSREKKESFPLTVTSAQKNPTAFYLCASSSFWTSGRSINEQFFGPGTRLTVL.

This chain connects TRBV11-1 to TRBJ2-7, with 10 bases aligning to TRBD2. The V gene's germline CDR1 is SGHAT and CDR2 FQDESV (reference sequence). The CDR3 has 15 amino acids. The V segment lost 5 bases and the J segment 2 bases; nucleotides outside the gene matches: 6. DNA of the CDR3: TGTGCCAGCAGCCCGAGGACTAGCGGACCCTACGAGCAGTACTTC. As protein: CASSPRTSGPYEQYF.

The genes are TRBV18 and TRBJ2-2; the match to TRBD1 covers 7 bases. Losses at the gene ends were 2 bases for V and 2 bases for J; bases not matched to a gene: 5. The V gene's germline CDR1 is KGHSH and CDR2 LQKENI. This CDR3 comprises 16 residues. This CDR3 reads CASSPLDRPNTGELFF. CDR3 bases: TGTGCCAGCTCACCATTGGACAGGCCCAACACCGGGGAGCTGTTTTTT.

The V and J genes are TRBV28 and TRBJ1-1; 8 nucleotides align to TRBD1. The CDR3 totals 15 residues. The germline V gene encodes CDR1 MDHEN and CDR2 SYDVKM. After removal of 2 bases from V and 5 bases from J, the junction contained 7 bases not matched to a gene. The CDR3 loop reads CASSLPQGARTEAFF. The CDR3 DNA sequence: TGTGCCAGCAGTTTACCGCAGGGGGCGCGAACTGAAGCTTTCTTT.

This clone was observed many times. The chain links TRBV6-6 to TRBJ2-7; D may be TRBD1 (6 bases). From germline, CDR1 is MNHNY and CDR2 SVGAGI (reference sequence). The CDR3 totals 15 residues. Trimming left V 0 bases short and J 4 bases short, with 13 bases between. The CDR3: CASSYSSGAGYEQYF. The CDR3 DNA is TGTGCCAGCAGTTACTCGTCAGGGGCAGGGTACGAGCAGTACTTC.

The gene calls are TRBV19 and TRBJ2-1, with 9 bases lining up with TRBD2. The CDR3 consists of 15 residues. Germline V gives CDR1 LNHDA, CDR2 SQIVND (reference sequence). V was pared by 6 bases and J by 5 bases, with 8 bases of the junction left unmatched. Here the CDR3 DNA reads TGTGCCAGTAGCCCGCTGGGCGGGAGGGACAATGAGCAGTTCTTC. Translation gives CASSPLGGRDNEQFF.

A single count supports this clone. The genes are TRBV19 and TRBJ1-5; TRBD1 agrees at 10 bases. Germline V gene data show CDR1 as LNHDA and CDR2 as SQIVND (reference sequence). V lost 5 bases, J lost 2 bases, and 9 bases stayed unmatched. This CDR3 has 17 amino acids. The CDR3 DNA reads TGTGCCAGTAGTGCCCAGACAGGGGGCCATCGCAATCAGCCCCAGCATTTT. This gives the protein CASSAQTGGHRNQPQHF. Full variable domain (rest looked up from reference TRBV19 and TRBJ1-5): DGGITQSPKYLFRKEGQNVTLSCEQNLNHDAMYWYRQDPGQGLRLIYYSQIVNDFQKGDIAEGYSVSREKKESFPLTVTSAQKNPTAFYLCASSAQTGGHRNQPQHFGDGTRLSIL.

This CDR3 is CSVGRNEQFF. CDR3 DNA sequence: TGCAGCGTTGGGAGGAATGAGCAGTTCTTC. The chain has TRBV29-1 and TRBJ2-1, with D possibly matching TRBD2 (5 bases). Trimming removed 4 bases from V and 7 bases from J, with 5 bases in between. Germline CDR1 SQVTM, CDR2 ANQGSEA. CDR3 length: 10 residues.

A word on this clone: No conserved phenylalanine or tryptophan is present at the end of the CDR3, so a read error is the likely explanation. It is unclear where the CDR3 begins or ends on the DNA, so no DNA is shown, and the CDR3 is as TCRdb lists it. V is TRBV27 and J is TRBJ1-2; the tabulated D call, TRBD1, remains unverified against the DNA. Germline loops: CDR1 MNHEY, CDR2 SMNVEV (reference sequence). A total of 9 residues make up the CDR3, ends included. CDR3 residues: CASSLGRQL.

This clone was detected only once. The rearrangement links TRBV4-1 to TRBJ1-4, with D unresolved. The germline V gene has CDR1 MGHRA and CDR2 YSYEKL. V lost 0 bases and J 13 bases, leaving 15 bases between the germline ends. The CDR3 totals 14 residues. The CDR3 DNA sequence: TGCGCCAGCAGCCAAGATAAGCGGGCGGGAAGACTGTTTTTT. This sequence encodes CASSQDKRAGRLFF.

This rearrangement joins TRBV27 to TRBJ2-5; D is unclear. Trimming took off 5 bases at V and 1 base at J, with 11 bases between the two ends. The CDR3 length is 14 residues. The germline CDR1 and CDR2 sequences are MNHEY and SMNVEV (reference sequence). CDR3 DNA sequence: TGTGCCAGCAGTGGCCAGAGGCGCCAAGAGACCCAGTACTTC. Its translation: CASSGQRRQETQYF.

This chain joins TRBV27 and TRBJ2-2, with 8 nucleotides matching TRBD2. CDR1 MNHEY and CDR2 SMNVEV come from the germline V gene (reference sequence). V lost 3 bases, J lost 1 base, and 4 bases stayed unmatched. The CDR3 consists of 16 residues. This CDR3 reads CASSFDSGRNTGELFF. The CDR3 DNA sequence: TGTGCCAGCAGTTTCGACAGCGGGAGGAACACCGGGGAGCTGTTTTTT.

This clone was seen a single time. The chain employs TRBV28 and TRBJ2-1; 14 bases are shared with TRBD2. From germline, CDR1 is MDHEN and CDR2 SYDVKM. The CDR3 has 17 amino acids. V dropped 5 bases and J dropped 7; count of bases not matched to a gene: 10. The CDR3 nucleotides read TGTGCCAGCAGTACATACCCCGGGACTAGCGGGAGAAATGAGCAGTTCTTC. It is translated as CASSTYPGTSGRNEQFF.

The rearrangement uses TRBV5-1 and TRBJ1-1; D might be TRBD1 (6 bases). The CDR3 spans 13 residues. The ends were cut back, 2 bases at V and 3 bases at J, with 8 bases in the middle. Germline CDR1 reads SGHRS; CDR2 reads YFSETQ. The CDR3 DNA reads as TGCGCCAGCAGCTTATCAGGGGACACTGAAGCTTTCTTT. Its translation is CASSLSGDTEAFF. Combining the CDR3 with reference TRBV5-1 and TRBJ1-1 gives the whole variable domain KAGVTQTPRYLIKTRGQQVTLSCSPISGHRSVSWYQQTPGQGLQFLFEYFSETQRNKGNFPGRFSGRQFSNSRSEMNVSTLELGDSALYLCASSLSGDTEAFFGQGTRLTVV.

This clone was detected once. CDR3 amino acids: CASSQFPGGTETQYF. The CDR3 DNA follows: TGTGCCAGCAGCCAATTTCCAGGGGGAACGGAGACCCAGTACTTC. J is TRBJ2-5 and V is TRBV4-2; TRBD1 matches 7 bases. Germline V gene lookup returns CDR1 LGHNA and CDR2 YNFKEQ. J gave up 5 bases and V 2 bases, and 8 bases lay outside the gene matches. This CDR3 contains 15 residues.

The J gene is TRBJ2-1, the V gene TRBV7-3; D is uncertain. CDR1 SGHTA and CDR2 FQGTGA come from the germline V gene. Trimming shortened V by 6 bases and J by 5 bases, and 11 bases separated the two germline ends. The CDR3 length is 13 residues. In nucleotides, the CDR3 is TGTGCCAGCAGTTTGGTCCGGGACAATGAGCAGTTCTTC. Translating it yields CASSLVRDNEQFF.

This clone was found a few times. V usage is TRBV12-5 and J usage is TRBJ1-5; unclear D gene. Germline CDR1 LGHNT, CDR2 FRNRAP. V was cut by 5 bases and J by 5 bases, with 4 bases left in between. The CDR3 has 11 amino acids. CDR3 DNA: TGTGCTAGTGGTGAGGATCAGCCCCAGCATTTT. Translated: CASGEDQPQHF. Variable domain in full (rest from reference TRBV12-5 and TRBJ1-5): DARVTQTPRHKVTEMGQEVTMRCQPILGHNTVFWYRQTMMQGLELLAYFRNRAPLDDSGMPKDRFSAEMPDATLATLKIQPSEPRDSAVYFCASGEDQPQHFGDGTRLSIL.

This CDR3 reads CASSESRLAGDSEQYF. In DNA form, the CDR3 reads TGCGCCAGCAGTGAGTCAAGGCTAGCGGGAGATTCCGAGCAGTACTTC. V is TRBV10-2 and J is TRBJ2-7; 10 bases are shared with TRBD2. Germline CDR1 and CDR2: WSHSY and SAAADI. The CDR3 contains 16 residues. V gave up 0 bases and J gave up 6 bases; unmatched junction bases: 8.

The CDR3 DNA reads TGTGCCAGCAGTTTGCCCGGGACTAGCGGGAGGAGAAGCACAGATACGCAGTATTTT. Its protein product is CASSLPGTSGRRSTDTQYF. The chain couples TRBV28 to TRBJ2-3; TRBD2 agrees at 15 bases. CDR1 MDHEN and CDR2 SYDVKM come from the germline V gene. There are 19 residues in the CDR3. The junction had 7 bases not matched to a gene; V was cut back by 3 bases and J by 0 bases.

The chain couples TRBV7-9 to TRBJ2-1, with 7 bases fitting TRBD1. CDR1 is SEHNR, CDR2 FQNEAQ, per germline (reference sequence). The CDR3 is 14 amino acids. V dropped 5 bases and J dropped 9; count of bases not matched to a gene: 10. The CDR3 DNA is TGTGCCAGCAGCCAAGGGGGCGGGTCGACTGAGCAGTTCTTC. Protein product: CASSQGGGSTEQFF.

This clone was observed a few times. The chain joins TRBV10-2 to TRBJ2-1, with D possibly matching TRBD2 (6 bases). The CDR3 spans 14 residues. Germline CDR1 and CDR2: WSHSY and SAAADI. V was cut by 0 bases and J by 7 bases, with 10 bases left in between. The CDR3 DNA follows: TGCGCCAGCAGTGAGTCGGAGGGGCGGAATGAGCAGTTCTTC. This codes for CASSESEGRNEQFF.

V usage is TRBV9 and J usage is TRBJ2-2; TRBD2 aligns across 9 bases. Germline V gene lookup returns CDR1 SGDLS and CDR2 YYNGEE. V lost 0 bases, J lost 6 bases, and 9 bases stayed unmatched. This CDR3 has 17 amino acids. The CDR3: CASSVGPGTSSAGELFF. CDR3 in DNA: TGTGCCAGCAGCGTAGGCCCCGGGACTAGCTCGGCCGGGGAGCTGTTTTTT.

The chain uses TRBV27 and TRBJ2-2; D possibly corresponds to TRBD2 (5 bases). Germline V gene sequence: CDR1 MNHEY, CDR2 SMNVEV (reference sequence). V was cut by 5 bases and J by 1 base, with 8 bases left in between. CDR3 size: 14 residues. In nucleotides, the CDR3 is TGTGCCAGCAGTCTCGGACTGAACACCGGGGAGCTGTTTTTT. It yields the protein CASSLGLNTGELFF.

The rearrangement links TRBV9 to TRBJ1-3; D call uncertain. This CDR3 region has 14 residues. With 4 bases removed from V and 4 bases from J, the gap between germline ends came to 12 bases. Germline V gene data show CDR1 as SGDLS and CDR2 as YYNGEE. CDR3 coding DNA: TGTGCCAGCAGCCCCTCAGGAGGCGGAAACACCATATATTTT. This gives the protein CASSPSGGGNTIYF.

This chain connects TRBV5-8 to TRBJ1-5, with D uncertain. CDR3 size: 11 residues. Germline V CDR1 and CDR2: SGHTS, YDEGEE. The germline V and J ends were trimmed by 3 bases and 7 bases, with 5 bases remaining between them. The CDR3 coding sequence is TGTGCCAGCAGCTGGGCCCAGCCCCAGCATTTT. Translated, it gives CASSWAQPQHF.

The rearrangement uses TRBV6-6 and TRBJ2-1, with TRBD2 matching over 9 bases. The CDR3 is 15 amino acids. V shed 5 bases and J 1 base; nucleotides not matched to a gene: 3. CDR1 MNHNY and CDR2 SVGAGI come from the germline V gene (reference sequence). The CDR3 coding sequence is TGTGCCAGCAGTCAGACTAGCGGATCCTACAATGAGCAGTTCTTC. Translating it yields CASSQTSGSYNEQFF.

The V gene is TRBV29-1, the J gene TRBJ2-3, with 7 bases matching TRBD1. CDR1 and CDR2 from the germline V gene are SQVTM and ANQGSEA. Unmatched junction bases numbered 8, after V lost 5 bases and J lost 0 bases. CDR3 size: 15 residues. The DNA of the CDR3 is TGCAGCGTTAAGCGACAGGGCCCTAGCACAGATACGCAGTATTTT. As protein: CSVKRQGPSTDTQYF.

This clone appeared a few times. The rearrangement uses TRBV2 and TRBJ2-7, with D possibly matching TRBD1 (6 bases). Trimming took off 6 bases at V and 3 bases at J, with 18 bases between the two ends. The CDR3 is 15 amino acids. Germline CDR1 and CDR2: SNHLY and FYNNEI. CDR3 nucleotides: TGTGCCAGCAGCCCTGAGGGGGTCGTACTCTACGAGCAGTACTTC. This gives the protein CASSPEGVVLYEQYF.